The 13 T cell receptor beta chains given below trace back to one sample, sequenced in a study of post-analysis software for immune sequencing data (dated by TCRdb to the mid-2010s). Overall study results and their limits: Patients showed significantly higher frequencies than controls for five TRBV segments, among them TRBV5-6, TRBV5-1 and TRBV20-1.

No antigen has been assigned to these receptors. Libraries were prepared through PCR. Sequencing was performed on an Illumina HiSeq 2500. Unique molecular identifiers were incorporated into TCR beta cDNA libraries to reduce PCR and sequencing biases. TCRdb cleaned the public reads at Q25 with fastp, built clones with MiXCR and kept in-frame beta chains. Rows matching on CDR3 protein sequence are summarized as one entry with the most common DNA and genes. Across this sample there are approximately 660,000 distinct CDR3 sequences, with 59% seen only once. Roughly 10% of the sample is in the top ten clones. Sequenced material: blood. The receptors stem from a girl between 2 and 10 years old with multiple sclerosis.

The chain recombines TRBV5-1 with TRBJ1-6; D unresolved. This CDR3 has 15 residues. Per germline, CDR1 SGHRS and CDR2 YFSETQ. V was clipped by 1 base and J by 5 bases, with 10 bases between them. The CDR3 region has the DNA TGCGCCAGCAGCTTGCGGGTCAAGGATAATTCACCCCTCCACTTT. Translating gives CASSLRVKDNSPLHF.

The chain carries TRBV20-1 and TRBJ2-3; a possible D gene is TRBD1 (5 bases). From germline, CDR1 is DFQATT and CDR2 SNEGSKA (reference sequence). The germline V and J ends were trimmed by 5 bases and 0 bases, with 12 bases remaining between them. This CDR3 region has 14 residues. CDR3 residues: CSARKGSSTDTQYF. The CDR3 nucleotides are TGCAGTGCTCGAAAGGGGTCTAGCACAGATACGCAGTATTTT.

In the case of this clonotype: Sequence at one end of the junction differs from germline and may be a read error. The rearrangement uses TRBV6-6 and TRBJ2-3; D possibly matches TRBD1 or TRBD2 (6 bases each). Germline CDR1 reads MNHNY; CDR2 reads SVGAGI (reference sequence). The CDR3 has 14 residues. The CDR3 region is CASGEVGGFDTRYF. As DNA, the CDR3 is TGTGCCAGTGGCGAGGTGGGGGGCTTTGATACGCGGTATTTT.

The rearrangement joins TRBV6-4 to TRBJ2-3; weak D call: TRBD2 (6 bases). V was cut by 3 bases and J by 1 base, with 14 bases left in between. The CDR3 extends over 16 amino acids. Germline CDR1 MRHNA, CDR2 SNTAGT. CDR3 bases: TGTGCCAGCAGTGAGGGATTAGCGGACGGCACAGATACGCAGTATTTT. Its protein product is CASSEGLADGTDTQYF.

The V and J genes are TRBV15 and TRBJ2-7; D gene ambiguous. The germline V gene has CDR1 LNHNV and CDR2 YYDKDF (reference sequence). Trimming removed 1 base at V and 2 bases at J, with 9 bases between. The CDR3 extends over 14 amino acids. The CDR3 loop reads CATSRAAPTYEQYF. Here the CDR3 DNA reads TGTGCCACCAGCAGAGCGGCACCCACCTACGAGCAGTACTTC.

V is TRBV5-1 and J is TRBJ2-7, with 9 nucleotides matching TRBD1. Losses at the gene ends were 8 bases for V and 2 bases for J; bases not matched to a gene: 11. Germline CDR1 reads SGHRS; CDR2 reads YFSETQ. CDR3 length equals 15 residues. For the CDR3, the DNA is TGCGCCAGTGCAGGTTCGGGACAGGGTACCTACGAGCAGTACTTC. This encodes CASAGSGQGTYEQYF.

This clonotype was seen more than once but under ten times. The rearrangement joins TRBV20-1 to TRBJ2-7, with D possibly being TRBD2 (6 bases). Trimming removed 0 bases from V and 0 bases from J, with 18 bases in between. This CDR3 is 17 amino acids long. Germline assignment: CDR1 DFQATT and CDR2 SNEGSKA (reference sequence). The CDR3 loop is CSARDRFGERASYEQYF. CDR3 DNA sequence: TGCAGTGCTAGAGATCGTTTTGGGGAGCGGGCCTCCTACGAGCAGTACTTC.

The chain carries TRBV7-9 and TRBJ1-1; D possibly corresponds to TRBD1 (6 bases). V lost 6 bases and J lost 1, with 12 bases in between. Germline CDR1 and CDR2: SEHNR and FQNEAQ (reference sequence). The CDR3 contains 14 residues. DNA for the CDR3: TGTGCCAGCAGTCGACAGGTGACGAACACTGAAGCTTTCTTT. It translates to CASSRQVTNTEAFF.

This chain uses TRBV3-1 with TRBJ2-5, with D perhaps matching TRBD2 (5 bases). The V gene's germline CDR1 is LGHDT and CDR2 YNNKEL (reference sequence). This CDR3 is built from 16 residues. Trimming removed 4 bases at V and 11 bases at J, with 26 bases between. CDR3 coding DNA: TGTGCCAGCAGCCCTCAATTGGGAGATACCGCTGGGGAGCAGTACTTC. Its translation: CASSPQLGDTAGEQYF.

The chain uses TRBV6-2 or TRBV6-3 and TRBJ2-3; no reliable D call. The CDR3 consists of 11 residues. V was cut by 6 bases and J by 6 bases, with 7 bases left in between. Germline CDR1 MNHEY, CDR2 SVGEGT. CDR3 nucleotide sequence: TGTGCCAGCAGGTTCTGGGATACGCAGTATTTT. Protein sequence: CASRFWDTQYF.

The J gene is TRBJ2-7, the V gene TRBV27; D call uncertain. The J call may not be correct, given that the DNA end is closer to TRBJ2-5. CDR3 length: 15 amino acids. The germline gives CDR1 MNHEY, CDR2 SMNVEV (reference sequence). Here the CDR3 DNA reads TGTGCCAGCACCCGCAAGGGCAGACGAGGAGAGACCCAGTACTTC. Translating it yields CASTRKGRRGETQYF.

The chain carries TRBV7-9 and TRBJ2-7; a weak D match, TRBD2 (5 bases). The CDR3 extends over 15 amino acids. Germline CDR1 SEHNR, CDR2 FQNEAQ (reference sequence). V gave up 5 bases and J gave up 1 base, with 15 bases separating them. CDR3 nucleotide sequence: TGTGCCAGCAGCCCGGCGCGGGCCGATTCCTACGAGCAGTACTTC. It is translated as CASSPARADSYEQYF.

The rearrangement uses TRBV3-1 and TRBJ2-3; 8 bases map to TRBD2. From germline, CDR1 is LGHDT and CDR2 YNNKEL (reference sequence). CDR3 length equals 17 residues. V was clipped by 3 bases and J by 4 bases; unmatched bases: 12. The chain's CDR3 is CASSQAPAGVGPDTQYF. CDR3 bases: TGTGCCAGCAGCCAGGCTCCAGCGGGAGTAGGTCCAGATACGCAGTATTTT.